Presented here are 12 T cell receptor beta chains from one specimen sequenced in a study of regulatory T cells in long-lasting Graves disease. CDR3 regions were amplified by Arm-PCR using iRepertoire HTBI primers to build TCR beta libraries. Each CDR3 protein gets one entry after TCRdb re-called the multiplex PCR reads with MiXCR. This sample has under 450,000 distinct CDR3 sequences, with 12% found just once. This sample's time point: newly diagnosed GD, antithyroid drugs for less than 3 months. There was RNA extracted from PBMCs, and the TCR library was made from it. These data were likewise used in another study, on T cells in Graves' hyperthyroidism and ophthalmopathy.

The specimen was peripheral blood mononuclear cells (PBMCs), collected at new diagnosis, from a patient treated with antithyroid drugs. All receptors derive from a woman under 30 with Graves disease.

With regard to this clonotype: The likely explanation is a read error, given a far larger clone one base away. This chain uses TRBV6-9 with TRBJ2-7, with 11 bases lining up with TRBD1. This CDR3 is 19 amino acids long. With 4 bases clipped from V and 4 bases from J, the junction kept 18 bases outside the gene matches. Germline V gives CDR1 MNHGY, CDR2 SVAAGI. The CDR3 coding sequence is TGTGCCAGCAGTTTAGCCAACGTTCGGGACAGGGGGGGGCTGTACGAGCAGTACGTC. Translation gives CASSLANVRDRGGLYEQYV.

Many counts were recorded for this clonotype. V gene TRBV6-2 or TRBV6-3 combines with J gene TRBJ1-1; 11 positions match TRBD1. Losses at the gene ends were 6 bases for V and 1 base for J; bases not matched to a gene: 7. The CDR3 length is 16 residues. From germline, CDR1 is MNHEY and CDR2 SVGEGT. DNA for the CDR3: TGTGCCAGCAGAGGACAGGGGGCTTTCTGGAACACTGAAGCTTTCTTT. Protein product: CASRGQGAFWNTEAFF.

The rearrangement links TRBV6-1 to TRBJ2-1; TRBD2 agrees at 8 bases. The V segment lost 6 bases and the J segment 7 bases; nucleotides outside the gene matches: 11. The CDR3 loop spans 15 amino acids. CDR1 and CDR2 (germline): MNHNS, SASEGT. The CDR3 nucleotides are TGTGCCAGCAGGCCCGGGACTAGTATGTGGAATGAGCAGTTCTTC. It encodes CASRPGTSMWNEQFF.

This clonotype was counted many times. This chain joins TRBV12-3 or TRBV12-4 and TRBJ1-2; TRBD1 might be the D (6 bases). The CDR3 consists of 15 residues. The V end was cut by 1 base, the J end by 4 bases, with 13 bases between. As DNA, the CDR3 is TGTGCCAGCAGTTTAGTACGACAGGCCTCCTATGGCTACACCTTC. Protein product: CASSLVRQASYGYTF.

This clonotype was counted at least ten times. The rearrangement links TRBV28 to TRBJ2-2; possibly TRBD2 for D (6 bases). Germline V gives CDR1 MDHEN, CDR2 SYDVKM. V dropped 5 bases and J dropped 5 bases, with 12 bases sitting between them. The CDR3 is 14 residues long. The chain's CDR3 is CASSPGLLTGELFF. The CDR3 region has the DNA TGTGCCAGCAGTCCCGGACTACTGACCGGGGAGCTGTTTTTT.

This clonotype was counted ten times or more. This sequence joins TRBV6-1 and TRBJ2-1, with TRBD2 matching over 12 bases. The germline V gene has CDR1 MNHNS and CDR2 SASEGT. This CDR3 has 13 amino acids. V lost 7 bases to trimming and J lost 7 bases; unmatched junction nucleotides: 2. CDR3 residues: CASTGTSGNEQFF. The CDR3 nucleotides read TGTGCCAGCACCGGGACTAGCGGGAATGAGCAGTTCTTC.

The table lists this clonotype with many counts. This chain connects TRBV6-2 or TRBV6-3 to TRBJ2-7, with D perhaps given as TRBD1 or TRBD2 (5 bases each). Trimming removed 2 bases from V and 4 bases from J, with 12 bases in between. The length of the CDR3 is 14 residues. Germline loops: CDR1 MNHEY, CDR2 SVGEGT. The DNA of the CDR3 is TGTGCCAGCAGTTACGGGACCACATCTTACGAGCAGTACGTC. Its translation: CASSYGTTSYEQYV.

There are many counts of this clonotype. This chain links TRBV20-1 with TRBJ2-3, with 11 positions matching TRBD2. The CDR3 has 15 amino acids. Trimming cost V 7 bases and J 2 bases; bases outside gene matches: 8. Germline lookup yields CDR1 DFQATT and CDR2 SNEGSKA (reference sequence). The chain's CDR3 is CSVLTSGEPTDTQYF. In DNA form, the CDR3 reads TGCAGTGTTCTGACTAGCGGGGAGCCCACAGATACGCAGTATTTT.

This clonotype turned up a few times. The V gene is TRBV7-9, the J gene TRBJ2-7; tentatively, D is TRBD1 (8 bases). The CDR3 is 15 amino acids. The ends were cut back, 5 bases at V and 4 bases at J, with 18 bases in the middle. Germline CDR1 is SEHNR and CDR2 is FQNEAQ (reference sequence). The CDR3 loop reads CASSNNRGREYEQYF. The CDR3 DNA sequence: TGTGCCAGCAGCAACAACAGGGGGAGGGAATACGAGCAGTACTTC.

Only a few counts were recorded for this clonotype. The chain combines TRBV12-5 with TRBJ1-5; TRBD1 might be the D (6 bases). Trimming took off 7 bases at V and 2 bases at J, with 21 bases between the two ends. This CDR3 region has 17 residues. The germline V gene encodes CDR1 LGHNT and CDR2 FRNRAP. The CDR3 loop reads CASVFQRRGRRNQPQHF. The CDR3 bases are TGTGCTAGTGTTTTTCAGAGACGGGGGCGGCGCAATCAGCCCCAGCATTTT.

V and J are TRBV5-6 and TRBJ2-2; D perhaps matches TRBD2 (5 bases). V lost 2 bases and J lost 5, with 16 bases in between. The length of the CDR3 is 16 residues. Germline V CDR1 and CDR2: SGHDT, YYEEEE. The CDR3 DNA is TGTGCCAGCAGCTTCCTAACTAGGGCAGAAACCGGGGAGCTGTTTTTT. This gives the protein CASSFLTRAETGELFF. Filled out from reference TRBV5-6 and TRBJ2-2, the complete variable domain reads DAGVTQSPTHLIKTRGQQVTLRCSPKSGHDTVSWYQQALGQGPQFIFQYYEEEERQRGNFPDRFSGHQFPNYSSELNVNALLLGDSALYLCASSFLTRAETGELFFGEGSRLTVL.

This clonotype was seen repeatedly, ten times or more. The V and J genes are TRBV2 and TRBJ2-5; the D is unclear. Trimming took 1 base from V and 4 from J, leaving 13 bases between them. CDR1 and CDR2 from the germline V gene are SNHLY and FYNNEI. CDR3 length: 15 residues. Written as DNA, the CDR3 is TGTGCCAGCAGTGAAGTCCGTTGGACCCTAGAGACCCAGTACTTC. Protein sequence: CASSEVRWTLETQYF.